Presented here are 13 T cell receptor beta chains from one specimen sequenced in a study of T cell clonality in common variable immunodeficiency (dated by TCRdb to 2015 to 2017). The library was made by the immunoSEQ multiplex PCR assay. The table was pulled from immuneACCESS by TCRdb, which kept in-frame rearrangements only. Such tables lose some clones; where checked, under half of the loss comes from unresolved V genes, and the rest has no known cause. This sample holds about 81,000 clones in total, without any singletons. The top ten hold around 0.82% of the sample. The specimen was peripheral blood mononuclear cells. These receptors originate from a person aged 18-69 years in good health.

This clone was counted at least ten times. The read finishes 3 residues shy of the CDR3 end, and the germline J gene is used to complete it. The chain joins TRBV5-6 to TRBJ1-1; D uncertain. The CDR3 runs to 13 residues. CDR1 is SGHDT and CDR2 is YYEEEE in the germline V gene. The CDR3 loop reads CASSFSQPTRAFF. The sequenced CDR3 bases are TGTGCCAGCAGCTTCTCACAGCCTACAAGA. Complete variable domain (other parts from reference TRBV5-6 and TRBJ1-1): DAGVTQSPTHLIKTRGQQVTLRCSPKSGHDTVSWYQQALGQGPQFIFQYYEEEERQRGNFPDRFSGHQFPNYSSELNVNALLLGDSALYLCASSFSQPTRAFFGQGTRLTVV.

This clone has ten or more counts. The CDR3 extends 3 residues past the end of the read, so its final part is completed from the germline J gene. The rearrangement uses TRBV20-1 and TRBJ2-3; 9 bases are shared with TRBD2. Germline lookup yields CDR1 DFQATT and CDR2 SNEGSKA (reference sequence). The CDR3 loop spans 13 amino acids. V dropped 4 bases and J dropped 6; count of bases not matched to a gene: 5. CDR3 DNA, as far as it was read: TGCAGTGCTAATCTAGCGGGATCGGATACG. It is translated as CSANLAGSDT. The entire CDR3 protein is CSANLAGSDTQYF.

For this clone: Read sequence stops 3 residues before the CDR3 end, and the germline J gene provides the missing end. The rearrangement joins TRBV20-1 to TRBJ2-7; D is undetermined. This CDR3 spans 13 amino acids. Deletions cut 0 bases from V and 1 base from J, with 7 bases between. Germline assignment: CDR1 DFQATT and CDR2 SNEGSKA (reference sequence). The CDR3 sequence: CSARDLRSYEQYF. Incomplete CDR3 DNA: TGCAGTGCTAGAGATTTGCGATCCTACGAG.

This clone appeared many times. The sequence runs out 3 residues before the end of the CDR3; the remainder is reconstructed from the germline J gene. The V and J genes are TRBV29-1 and TRBJ2-1; the match to TRBD1 covers 7 bases. Trimming cost V 8 bases and J 0 bases; bases outside gene matches: 7. The germline gives CDR1 SQVTM, CDR2 ANQGSEA. The CDR3 totals 14 residues. This CDR3 is CSSTGAPSYNEQFF. The DNA read from the CDR3 is TGCAGCTCTACAGGGGCTCCCTCCTACAATGAG.

This clone was detected many times. With the read ending 3 residues before the CDR3 end, the germline J gene is used to fill in that end. The chain recombines TRBV2 with TRBJ2-3; 8 nucleotides align to TRBD1. Germline-derived CDR1 and CDR2 are SNHLY and FYNNEI. V gave up 5 bases and J gave up 3 bases; unmatched junction bases: 7. The length of the CDR3 is 15 residues. CDR3 DNA (partial): TGTGCCAGCAGTCCTACAGGGGGATTGACAGATACG. Translated: CASSPTGGLTDT. The whole CDR3 sequence is CASSPTGGLTDTQYF.

In this sample, this clone turned up many times. The CDR3 region is CSASAEANTGELFF. The sequenced part of the CDR3 DNA is TGCAGTGCTAGTGCGGAGGCGAACACCGGGGAG. J is TRBJ2-2 and V is TRBV20-1; TRBD2 might be the D (5 bases). The CDR3 goes on 3 residues after the read ends, and that part is filled in from the germline J gene. V lost 3 bases and J 0 bases, leaving 8 bases between the germline ends. Germline CDR1 reads DFQATT; CDR2 reads SNEGSKA (reference sequence). The CDR3 covers 14 residues.

This clone came up many times. The read comes to an end 3 residues before the CDR3 does, leaving the germline J gene to fill in the end. This rearrangement joins TRBV20-1 to TRBJ2-7; 9 bases map to TRBD2. Trimming cost V 2 bases and J 5 bases; bases outside gene matches: 13. Looked up from germline, CDR1 is DFQATT and CDR2 is SNEGSKA (reference sequence). The CDR3 spans 16 residues. CDR3 bases read: TGCAGTGCTAGACCCCCCGAGGAGACTAGCGGAGACGAG. Residues: CSARPPEETSGDE. The entire CDR3 protein is CSARPPEETSGDEQYF.

This clone appeared many times. The read ends 3 residues shy of where the CDR3 ends; the end is completed using the germline J gene. The chain is built from TRBV19 and TRBJ2-7, with TRBD2 matching over 8 bases. The length of the CDR3 is 15 residues. V trimming: 5 bases; J trimming: 0 bases; junction bases outside the gene matches: 6. In germline, CDR1 is LNHDA, CDR2 SQIVND (reference sequence). The CDR3 sequence: CASSPGLASSYEQYF. Partial CDR3 DNA: TGTGCCAGTAGTCCCGGACTAGCCAGCTCCTACGAG. Full variable domain (remainder filled in from reference TRBV19 and TRBJ2-7): DGGITQSPKYLFRKEGQNVTLSCEQNLNHDAMYWYRQDPGQGLRLIYYSQIVNDFQKGDIAEGYSVSREKKESFPLTVTSAQKNPTAFYLCASSPGLASSYEQYFGPGTRLTVT.

This clone has at least ten counts. The read terminates 3 residues ahead of where the CDR3 ends, so the germline J gene completes it. The V and J genes are TRBV7-2 and TRBJ2-7; 8 positions match TRBD1. The CDR3 covers 14 residues. V trimming: 5 bases; J trimming: 4 bases; junction bases outside the gene matches: 7. The germline gives CDR1 SGHTA, CDR2 FQGNSA. The CDR3 protein is CASSRTGSNYEQYF. Incomplete CDR3 DNA: TGTGCCAGCAGCCGGACAGGGTCGAATTACGAG. Full variable domain (outside the CDR3, taken from reference TRBV7-2 and TRBJ2-7): GAGVSQSPSNKVTEKGKDVELRCDPISGHTALYWYRQSLGQGLEFLIYFQGNSAPDKSGLPSDRFSAERTGGSVSTLTIQRTQQEDSAVYLCASSRTGSNYEQYFGPGTRLTVT.

Many counts were recorded for this clone. The CDR3 end is not reached by the read, which stops 3 residues before it; the germline J gene fills it in. The chain employs TRBV20-1 and TRBJ2-7; D gene ambiguous. The germline V and J ends were trimmed by 6 bases and 2 bases, with 11 bases remaining between them. The germline CDR1 and CDR2 sequences are DFQATT and SNEGSKA (reference sequence). The CDR3 has 12 residues. The CDR3 spells CSAPGGTYEQYF. The sequenced part of the CDR3 DNA is TGCAGTGCCCCCGGCGGTACCTACGAG.

This clone was counted many times. The read is 3 residues too short to cover the CDR3 end, so that end is filled in from the germline J gene. The chain joins TRBV24-1 to TRBJ2-1; D might be TRBD1 (6 bases). The germline CDR1 and CDR2 sequences are KGHDR and SFDVKD. V dropped 3 bases and J dropped 0 bases, with 17 bases sitting between them. The CDR3 is 18 residues long. CDR3 DNA (partial): TGTGCCACCAGTGATAAACAAACAGGGTTGCTCTCCTACAATGAG. It encodes CATSDKQTGLLSYNE. The whole CDR3 sequence reads CATSDKQTGLLSYNEQFF.

This clone was recorded at least ten times. Germline is not matched at one junction end, which may reflect a read error. The read ends 3 residues shy of where the CDR3 ends; the end is completed using the germline J gene. This chain uses TRBV4-2 with TRBJ1-1; tentatively, D is TRBD1 (5 bases). The CDR3 sequence is 16 residues long. The germline V gene encodes CDR1 LGHNA and CDR2 YNFKEQ. The DNA read from the CDR3 is TGCGCCAGCAGCCAAGAGAACCAACAGGTTTTCCCTGAA. Residues: CASSQENQQVFPE. The CDR3 in full is CASSQENQQVFPEAFF.

This clone was found a few times. The read terminates 3 residues before the CDR3 end, so the remaining end is supplied by the germline J gene. The chain couples TRBV10-2 to TRBJ1-3; 7 positions agree with TRBD1. V gave up 6 bases and J gave up 1 base; unmatched junction bases: 3. CDR3 length: 14 amino acids. Looked up from germline, CDR1 is WSHSY and CDR2 is SAAADI. CDR3 in amino acids: CASSEGASGNTIYF. CDR3 bases read: TGCGCCAGCAGCGAGGGGGCGTCTGGAAACACC.